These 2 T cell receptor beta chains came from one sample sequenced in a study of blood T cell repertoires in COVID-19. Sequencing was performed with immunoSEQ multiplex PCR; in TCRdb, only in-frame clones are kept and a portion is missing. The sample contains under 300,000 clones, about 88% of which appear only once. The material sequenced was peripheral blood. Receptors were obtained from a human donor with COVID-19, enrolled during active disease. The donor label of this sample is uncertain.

CDR3 sequence: CSVDSPNEKLFF. CDR3 DNA: TGCAGCGTTGACTCTCCTAATGAAAAACTGTTTTTT. The chain employs TRBV29-1 and TRBJ1-4; no reliable D call. The CDR3 is 12 amino acids. Trimming cost V 3 bases and J 3 bases, with 5 bases left between them. Germline CDR1 is SQVTM and CDR2 is ANQGSEA.

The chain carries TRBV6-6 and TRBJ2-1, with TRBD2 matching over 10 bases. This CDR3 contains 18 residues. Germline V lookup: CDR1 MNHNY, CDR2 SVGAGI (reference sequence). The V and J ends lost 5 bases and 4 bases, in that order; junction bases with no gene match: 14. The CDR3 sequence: CASSPFQTPGLAYNEQFF. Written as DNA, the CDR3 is TGTGCCAGCAGTCCTTTCCAAACCCCGGGACTAGCGTACAATGAGCAGTTCTTC.